These 17 T cell receptor beta chains share one sample of origin, sequenced in a study of identical twins. TCRdb called the 5' RACE reads again in MiXCR, with one record for every CDR3 protein. Of 750,000 to 950,000 distinct CDR3 sequences in the sample, about 12% were seen once. These data also featured in a second study, about yellow fever vaccine responses in identical twins.

The material sequenced was PBMCs. The receptors derive from a woman in her late teens or twenties in good health.

The chain uses TRBV29-1 and TRBJ1-2; no definite D call. The CDR3 sequence is 13 residues long. With 8 bases removed from V and 2 bases from J, the gap between germline ends came to 15 bases. Germline V gene sequence: CDR1 SQVTM, CDR2 ANQGSEA. CDR3 region: CSPTLGRNYGYTF. As DNA, the CDR3 is TGCAGCCCGACCCTCGGACGGAACTATGGCTACACCTTC.

This clonotype has a count of ten or more. The chain uses TRBV29-1 and TRBJ2-1; D is uncertain. The CDR3 consists of 14 residues. Germline CDR1 SQVTM, CDR2 ANQGSEA. Trimming shortened V by 4 bases and J by 0 bases, and 10 bases separated the two germline ends. CDR3 sequence: CSVVGVLSYNEQFF. CDR3 DNA: TGCAGCGTTGTAGGAGTACTCTCCTACAATGAGCAGTTCTTC.

The genes are TRBV6-5 and TRBJ2-5, with 8 bases fitting TRBD2. Germline CDR1 and CDR2: MNHEY and SVGAGI. Trimming took 0 bases from V and 0 from J; bases not matched to a gene: 3. The CDR3 loop spans 16 amino acids. The CDR3 reads CASSYSGGGYQETQYF. DNA for the CDR3: TGTGCCAGCAGTTACTCGGGCGGGGGGTACCAAGAGACCCAGTACTTC.

In nucleotides, the CDR3 is TGCAGTGCCTCGCCATTGGGACAGGGTTTTCAGCCCCAGCATTTT. It is translated as CSASPLGQGFQPQHF. The V gene is TRBV20-1, the J gene TRBJ1-5; TRBD1 agrees at 9 bases. Germline-derived CDR1 and CDR2 are DFQATT and SNEGSKA (reference sequence). CDR3 length: 15 residues. Trimming removed 6 bases from V and 6 bases from J; junction bases left unmatched: 12.

The rearrangement joins TRBV12-3 or TRBV12-4 to TRBJ2-7, with unresolved D. The V end was cut by 2 bases, the J end by 5 bases, with 4 bases between. This CDR3 comprises 11 residues. This chain's CDR3 is CASSLFNEQYV. DNA of the CDR3: TGTGCCAGCAGTTTATTCAACGAGCAGTACGTC.

The rearrangement links TRBV7-9 to TRBJ1-1; 8 bases fit TRBD1. The ends lost 5 bases at V and 11 bases at J; junction bases unmatched: 16. Germline CDR1 SEHNR, CDR2 FQNEAQ (reference sequence). This CDR3 region has 15 residues. CDR3 sequence: CASSMGDRPPGGAFF. The CDR3 nucleotides read TGTGCCAGCAGCATGGGGGACAGGCCTCCGGGTGGGGCTTTCTTT.

CDR3 protein: CASRSTNEKLFF. In DNA form, the CDR3 reads TGTGCCAGCAGGTCAACTAATGAAAAACTGTTTTTT. This sequence joins TRBV28 and TRBJ1-4; D is ambiguous. This CDR3 contains 12 residues. With 6 bases removed from V and 0 bases from J, the gap between germline ends came to 2 bases. Germline CDR1 is MDHEN and CDR2 is SYDVKM.

This clonotype was seen a handful of times. The chain uses TRBV10-3 and TRBJ2-1; D call uncertain. The V and J ends lost 8 bases and 6 bases respectively, with 14 bases between them. CDR3 size: 13 residues. Germline values: CDR1 ENHRY, CDR2 SYGVKD. The DNA of the CDR3 is TGTGCCATCGGGCCGGACGTTAGCAATGAGCAGTTCTTC. Protein: CAIGPDVSNEQFF.

Ten or more counts support this clonotype. The V call is TRBV10-3, the J call TRBJ2-7; TRBD2 matches at 11 bases. Trimming at V came to 3 bases and at J to 0 bases, leaving 10 bases not matched to a gene. Germline V gene sequence: CDR1 ENHRY, CDR2 SYGVKD. The CDR3 runs to 18 residues. CDR3 coding DNA: TGTGCCATCAGTGAATTCGGGACTAGCGGAGCCCACTCCTACGAGCAGTACTTC. Amino acid sequence: CAISEFGTSGAHSYEQYF.

The chain recombines TRBV2 with TRBJ2-4, with 7 bases identical to TRBD1. Germline V gene data show CDR1 as SNHLY and CDR2 as FYNNEI. V dropped 6 bases and J dropped 15; count of bases not matched to a gene: 11. This CDR3 comprises 12 residues. CDR3 nucleotide sequence: TGTGCCAGCAGGCGACAGGGTGGGCGTTGGTACTTC. Translating gives CASRRQGGRWYF.

This chain joins TRBV20-1 and TRBJ2-1; 12 nucleotides match TRBD2. V was pared by 2 bases and J by 6 bases, with 5 bases of the junction left unmatched. The CDR3 contains 15 residues. Per the germline V gene, CDR1 is DFQATT and CDR2 is SNEGSKA (reference sequence). CDR3 nucleotides: TGCAGTGCTAGAAATCTAGCGGGGGGGCTCAATGAGCAGTTCTTC. This sequence encodes CSARNLAGGLNEQFF.

The V gene is TRBV6-1, the J gene TRBJ2-1; the match to TRBD1 covers 9 bases. Trimming at V came to 6 bases and at J to 1 base, leaving 7 bases not matched to a gene. CDR1 is MNHNS, CDR2 SASEGT, per germline. The CDR3 covers 16 residues. Here the CDR3 reads CASRARGQGSYNEQFF. The CDR3 coding sequence is TGTGCCAGCAGAGCTCGCGGACAGGGGTCCTACAATGAGCAGTTCTTC.

This clonotype was counted many times. The J gene is TRBJ2-4, the V gene TRBV5-1, with 7 bases matching TRBD1. The germline gives CDR1 SGHRS, CDR2 YFSETQ. J was trimmed by 1 base and V by 4 bases; bases with no gene match: 11. CDR3 length: 17 amino acids. The CDR3 loop reads CASSPATGNYAKNIQYF. The CDR3 nucleotides are TGCGCCAGCAGCCCAGCGACAGGGAACTACGCCAAAAACATTCAGTACTTC. Complete variable domain (other parts from reference TRBV5-1 and TRBJ2-4): KAGVTQTPRYLIKTRGQQVTLSCSPISGHRSVSWYQQTPGQGLQFLFEYFSETQRNKGNFPGRFSGRQFSNSRSEMNVSTLELGDSALYLCASSPATGNYAKNIQYFGAGTRLSVL.

This clonotype has a handful of counts. The CDR3 loop is CATSDRLAGGGYEQFF. The DNA for the CDR3 is TGTGCCACCAGTGACCGACTAGCGGGGGGGGGGTATGAGCAGTTCTTC. This chain links TRBV24-1 with TRBJ2-1; TRBD2 agrees at 14 bases. CDR3 size: 16 residues. Germline loops: CDR1 KGHDR, CDR2 SFDVKD. The ends lost 4 bases at V and 8 bases at J; junction bases unmatched: 6.

This clonotype was picked up a small number of times. V gene TRBV28 combines with J gene TRBJ2-7, with 11 nucleotides matching TRBD2. The CDR3 covers 16 residues. CDR1 MDHEN and CDR2 SYDVKM come from the germline V gene. With 6 bases clipped from V and 3 bases from J, the junction kept 10 bases outside the gene matches. The CDR3 DNA sequence: TGTGCCAGCAGGGCGGGTACTAGCGGGAGATTCTACGAGCAGTACTTC. Translated, it gives CASRAGTSGRFYEQYF.

The sample holds many counts of this clonotype. CDR3 loop: CASSPIGQVDEKLFF. The DNA for the CDR3 is TGTGCCAGCAGCCCGATAGGACAGGTGGACGAAAAACTGTTTTTT. This sequence joins TRBV5-5 and TRBJ1-4; 7 bases map to TRBD1. This CDR3 spans 15 amino acids. Germline assignment: CDR1 SGHKS and CDR2 YYEKEE (reference sequence). Germline trimming cut 4 bases from V and 8 bases from J; bases unmatched to any gene: 11.

The J gene is TRBJ2-2, the V gene TRBV3-1, with 14 bases lining up with TRBD2. Germline trimming cut 5 bases from V and 0 bases from J; bases unmatched to any gene: 8. The CDR3 spans 19 residues. The germline CDR1 and CDR2 sequences are LGHDT and YNNKEL (reference sequence). The CDR3 protein is CASSSGLAGVAANTGELFF. The CDR3 DNA sequence: TGTGCCAGCAGCTCGGGACTAGCGGGAGTAGCCGCGAACACCGGGGAGCTGTTTTTT.